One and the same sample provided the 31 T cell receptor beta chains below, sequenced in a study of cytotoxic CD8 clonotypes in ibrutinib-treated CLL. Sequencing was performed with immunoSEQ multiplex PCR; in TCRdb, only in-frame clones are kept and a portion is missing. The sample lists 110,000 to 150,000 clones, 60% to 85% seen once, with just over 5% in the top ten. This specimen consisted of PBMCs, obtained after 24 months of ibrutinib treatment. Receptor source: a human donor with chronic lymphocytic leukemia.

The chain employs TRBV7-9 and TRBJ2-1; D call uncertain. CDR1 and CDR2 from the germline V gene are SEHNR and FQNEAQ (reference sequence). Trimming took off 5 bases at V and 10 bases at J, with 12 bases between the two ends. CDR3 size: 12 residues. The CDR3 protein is CASSRALGEQFF. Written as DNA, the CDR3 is TGTGCCAGCAGCCGAGCTCTGGGGGAGCAGTTCTTC.

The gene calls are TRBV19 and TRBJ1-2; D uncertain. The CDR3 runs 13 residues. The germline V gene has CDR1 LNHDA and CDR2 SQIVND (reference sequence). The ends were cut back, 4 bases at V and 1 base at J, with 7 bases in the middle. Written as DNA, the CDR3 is TGTGCCAGTAGTACGAACCATAACTATGGCTACACCTTC. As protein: CASSTNHNYGYTF. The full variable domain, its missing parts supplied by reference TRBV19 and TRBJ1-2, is DGGITQSPKYLFRKEGQNVTLSCEQNLNHDAMYWYRQDPGQGLRLIYYSQIVNDFQKGDIAEGYSVSREKKESFPLTVTSAQKNPTAFYLCASSTNHNYGYTFGSGTRLTVV.

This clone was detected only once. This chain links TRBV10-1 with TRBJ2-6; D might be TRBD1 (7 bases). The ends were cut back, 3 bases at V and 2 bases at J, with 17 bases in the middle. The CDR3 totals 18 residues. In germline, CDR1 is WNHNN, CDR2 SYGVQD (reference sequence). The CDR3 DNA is TGCGCCAGCAGTGACCAGACAGGGAGGATTGCTGGGGCCAACGTCCTGACTTTC. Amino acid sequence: CASSDQTGRIAGANVLTF.

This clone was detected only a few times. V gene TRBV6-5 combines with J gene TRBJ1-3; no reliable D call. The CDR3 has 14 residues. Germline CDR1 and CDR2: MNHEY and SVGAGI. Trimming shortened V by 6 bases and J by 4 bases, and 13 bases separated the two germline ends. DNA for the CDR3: TGTGCCAGCAGCCCCGCCCGGGTGGGAAACACCATATATTTT. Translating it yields CASSPARVGNTIYF.

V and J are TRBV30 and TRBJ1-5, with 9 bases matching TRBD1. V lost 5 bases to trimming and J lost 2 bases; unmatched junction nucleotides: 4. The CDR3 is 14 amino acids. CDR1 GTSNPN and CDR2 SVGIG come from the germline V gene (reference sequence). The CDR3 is CAWGTGIGNQPQHF. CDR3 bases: TGTGCCTGGGGGACAGGGATTGGCAATCAGCCCCAGCATTTT.

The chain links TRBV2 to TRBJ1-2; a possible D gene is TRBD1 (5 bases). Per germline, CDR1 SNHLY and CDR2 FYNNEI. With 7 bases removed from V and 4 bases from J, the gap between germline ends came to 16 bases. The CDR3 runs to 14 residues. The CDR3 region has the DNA TGTGCCAGCAACCGGGACGTGGGTGGCTATGGCTACACCTTC. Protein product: CASNRDVGGYGYTF.

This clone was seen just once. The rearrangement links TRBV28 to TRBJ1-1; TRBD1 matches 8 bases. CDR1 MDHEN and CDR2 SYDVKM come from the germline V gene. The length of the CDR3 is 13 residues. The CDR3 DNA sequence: TGTGCTTTGGGCAGGGGGCTTTACACTGAAGCTTTCTTT. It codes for CALGRGLYTEAFF.

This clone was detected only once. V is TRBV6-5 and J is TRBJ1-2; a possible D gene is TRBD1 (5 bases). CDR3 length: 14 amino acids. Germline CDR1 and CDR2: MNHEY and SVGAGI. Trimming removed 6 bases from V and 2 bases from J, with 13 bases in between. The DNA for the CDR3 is TGTGCCAGCAGGCTCGGGGGGTCAAACTATGGCTACACCTTC. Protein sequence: CASRLGGSNYGYTF.

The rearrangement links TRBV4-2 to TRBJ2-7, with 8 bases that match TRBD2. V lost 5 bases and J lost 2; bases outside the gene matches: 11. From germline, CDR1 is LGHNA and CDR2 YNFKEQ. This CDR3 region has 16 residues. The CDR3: CASSITSGQGPYEQYF. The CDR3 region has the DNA TGTGCCAGCAGCATTACTAGCGGCCAAGGCCCCTACGAGCAGTACTTC.

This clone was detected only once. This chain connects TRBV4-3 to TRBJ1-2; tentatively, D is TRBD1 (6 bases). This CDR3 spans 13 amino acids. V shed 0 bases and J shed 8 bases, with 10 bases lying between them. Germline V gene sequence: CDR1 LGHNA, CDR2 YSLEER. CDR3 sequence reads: CASSQEGGRGYTF. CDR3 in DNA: TGCGCCAGCAGCCAAGAAGGGGGACGCGGCTACACCTTC.

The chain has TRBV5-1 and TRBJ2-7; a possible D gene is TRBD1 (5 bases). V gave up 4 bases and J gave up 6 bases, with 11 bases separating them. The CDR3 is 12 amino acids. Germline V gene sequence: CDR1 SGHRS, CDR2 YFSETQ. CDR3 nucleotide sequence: TGCGCCAGCAGCCCCAGGGTGGGCGAGCAGTACTTC. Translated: CASSPRVGEQYF.

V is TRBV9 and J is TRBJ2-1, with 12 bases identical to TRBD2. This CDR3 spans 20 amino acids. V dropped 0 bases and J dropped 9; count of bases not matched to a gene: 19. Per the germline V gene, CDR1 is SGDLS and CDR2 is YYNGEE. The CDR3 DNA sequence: TGTGCCAGCAGCGTAGGAATGGGGACGCTTCTAGCGGGAGGGTATGGTGAGCAGTTCTTC. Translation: CASSVGMGTLLAGGYGEQFF.

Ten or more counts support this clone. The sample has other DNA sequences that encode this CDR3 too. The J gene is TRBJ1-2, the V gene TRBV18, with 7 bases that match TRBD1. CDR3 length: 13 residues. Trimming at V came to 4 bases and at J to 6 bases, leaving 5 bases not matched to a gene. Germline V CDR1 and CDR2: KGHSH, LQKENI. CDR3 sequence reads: CASSRQGGHGYTF. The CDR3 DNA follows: TGTGCCAGCTCACGACAGGGTGGCCATGGCTACACCTTC. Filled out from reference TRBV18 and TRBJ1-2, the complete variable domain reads NAGVMQNPRHLVRRRGQEARLRCSPMKGHSHVYWYRQLPEEGLKFMVYLQKENIIDESGMPKERFSAEFPKEGPSILRIQQVVRGDSAAYFCASSRQGGHGYTFGSGTRLTVV.

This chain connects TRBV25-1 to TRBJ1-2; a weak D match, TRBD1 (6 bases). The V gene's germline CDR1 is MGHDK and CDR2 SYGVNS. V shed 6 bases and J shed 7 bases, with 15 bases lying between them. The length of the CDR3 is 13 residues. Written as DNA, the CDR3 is TGTGCCAGCAGGCCCACGACAGGCGGTGGCTACACCTTC. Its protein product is CASRPTTGGGYTF.

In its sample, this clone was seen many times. CDR3 in DNA: TGTGCCTCCTACGGGGGGGTTTGGGCTTTCTTT. Amino acid sequence: CASYGGVWAFF. The J gene is TRBJ1-1, the V gene TRBV30; TRBD1 might be the D (5 bases). Germline V gives CDR1 GTSNPN, CDR2 SVGIG (reference sequence). The CDR3 sequence is 11 residues long. The ends were cut back, 7 bases at V and 11 bases at J, with 17 bases in the middle.

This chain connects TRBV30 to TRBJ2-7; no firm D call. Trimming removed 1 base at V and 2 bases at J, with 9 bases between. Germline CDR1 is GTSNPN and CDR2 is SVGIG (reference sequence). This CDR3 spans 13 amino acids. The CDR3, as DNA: TGTGCCTGGAGTGATGGCCGAACCTACGAGCAGTACTTC. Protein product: CAWSDGRTYEQYF.

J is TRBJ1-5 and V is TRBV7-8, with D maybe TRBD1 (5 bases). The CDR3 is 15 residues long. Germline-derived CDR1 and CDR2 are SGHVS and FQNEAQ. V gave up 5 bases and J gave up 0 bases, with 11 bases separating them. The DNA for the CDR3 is TGTGCCAGCAGCCGGTGGGGGGGTAGCAATCAGCCCCAGCATTTT. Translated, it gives CASSRWGGSNQPQHF. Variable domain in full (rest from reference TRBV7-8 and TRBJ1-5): GAGVSQSPRYKVAKRGQDVALRCDPISGHVSLFWYQQALGQGPEFLTYFQNEAQLDKSGLPSDRFFAERPEGSVSTLKIQRTQQEDSAVYLCASSRWGGSNQPQHFGDGTRLSIL.

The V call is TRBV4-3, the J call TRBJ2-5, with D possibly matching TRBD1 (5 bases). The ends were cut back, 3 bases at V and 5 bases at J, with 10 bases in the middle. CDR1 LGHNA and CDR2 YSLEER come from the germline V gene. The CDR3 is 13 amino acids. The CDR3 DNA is TGCGCCAGCAGCCAGCAGGGTGGCGAGACCCAGTACTTC. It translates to CASSQQGGETQYF.

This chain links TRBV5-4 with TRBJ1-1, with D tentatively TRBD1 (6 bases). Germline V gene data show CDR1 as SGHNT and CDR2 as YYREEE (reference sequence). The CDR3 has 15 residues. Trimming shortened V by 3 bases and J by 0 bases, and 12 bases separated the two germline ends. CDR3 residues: CASSSKDRLNTEAFF. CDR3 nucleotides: TGTGCCAGCAGCTCCAAGGACAGATTGAACACTGAAGCTTTCTTT.

DNA for the CDR3: TGTGCCAGCAGTTACGCTAGCGGGGGCCTCTACGAGCAGTACTTC. Protein: CASSYASGGLYEQYF. The chain recombines TRBV6-5 with TRBJ2-7, with 10 nucleotides matching TRBD2. Trimming at V came to 2 bases and at J to 3 bases, leaving 4 bases not matched to a gene. This CDR3 has 15 residues. CDR1 is MNHEY and CDR2 is SVGAGI in the germline V gene.

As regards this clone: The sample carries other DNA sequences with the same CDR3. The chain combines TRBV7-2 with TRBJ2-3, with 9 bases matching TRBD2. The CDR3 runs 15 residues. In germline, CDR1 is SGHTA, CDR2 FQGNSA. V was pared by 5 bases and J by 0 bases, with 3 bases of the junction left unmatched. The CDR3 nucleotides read TGTGCCAGCAGCCGCGGGGGGGCTAGCACAGATACGCAGTATTTT. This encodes CASSRGGASTDTQYF.

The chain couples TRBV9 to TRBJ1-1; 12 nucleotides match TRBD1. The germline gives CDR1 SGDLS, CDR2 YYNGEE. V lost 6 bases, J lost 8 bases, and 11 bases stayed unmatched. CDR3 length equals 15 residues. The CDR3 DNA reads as TGTGCCAGCACCCCCGGGGGGACAGGGGGCGCGGAAGCTTTCTTT. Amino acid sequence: CASTPGGTGGAEAFF.

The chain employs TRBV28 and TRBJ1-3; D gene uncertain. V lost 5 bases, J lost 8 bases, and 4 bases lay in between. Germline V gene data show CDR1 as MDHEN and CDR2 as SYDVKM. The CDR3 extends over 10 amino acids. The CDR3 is CASSDYTIYF. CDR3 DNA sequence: TGTGCCAGCAGTGACTACACCATATATTTT.

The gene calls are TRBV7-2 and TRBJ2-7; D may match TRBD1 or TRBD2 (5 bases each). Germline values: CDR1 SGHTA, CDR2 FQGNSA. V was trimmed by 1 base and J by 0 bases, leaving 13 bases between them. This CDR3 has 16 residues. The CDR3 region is CASSLVWDPDSYEQYF. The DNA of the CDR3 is TGTGCCAGCAGCTTAGTCTGGGACCCAGACTCCTACGAGCAGTACTTC.

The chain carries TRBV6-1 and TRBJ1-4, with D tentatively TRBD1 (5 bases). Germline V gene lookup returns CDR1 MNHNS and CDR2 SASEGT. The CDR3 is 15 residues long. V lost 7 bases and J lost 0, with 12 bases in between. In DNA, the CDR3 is TGTGCCAGCACCCCGCCGGGGGCAACTAATGAAAAACTGTTTTTT. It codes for CASTPPGATNEKLFF.

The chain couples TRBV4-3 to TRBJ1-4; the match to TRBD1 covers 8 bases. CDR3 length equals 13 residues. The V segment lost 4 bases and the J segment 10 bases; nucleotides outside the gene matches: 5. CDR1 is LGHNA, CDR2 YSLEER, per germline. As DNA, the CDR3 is TGCGCCAGCAGCCCGACAGGGGTTGGAAAACTGTTTTTT. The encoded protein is CASSPTGVGKLFF.

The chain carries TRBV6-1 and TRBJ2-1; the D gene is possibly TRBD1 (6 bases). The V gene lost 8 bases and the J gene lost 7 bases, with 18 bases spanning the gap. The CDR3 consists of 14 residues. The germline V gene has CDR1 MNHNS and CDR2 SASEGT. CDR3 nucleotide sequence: TGTGCCAGCGAGGGGGACGGCCCTCTGAATGAGCAGTTCTTC. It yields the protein CASEGDGPLNEQFF.

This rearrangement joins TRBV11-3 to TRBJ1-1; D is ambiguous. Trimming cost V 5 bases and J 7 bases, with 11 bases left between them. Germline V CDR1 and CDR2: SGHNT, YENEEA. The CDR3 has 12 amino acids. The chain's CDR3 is CASSRTSSEAFF. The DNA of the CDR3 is TGTGCCAGCAGCCGCACATCAAGTGAAGCTTTCTTT.

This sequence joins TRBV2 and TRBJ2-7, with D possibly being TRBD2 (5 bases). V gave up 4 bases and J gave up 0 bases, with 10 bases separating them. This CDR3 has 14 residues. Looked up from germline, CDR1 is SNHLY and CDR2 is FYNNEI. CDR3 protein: CASSAAGLSYEQYF. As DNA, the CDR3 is TGTGCCAGCAGTGCTGCCGGACTCTCCTACGAGCAGTACTTC.

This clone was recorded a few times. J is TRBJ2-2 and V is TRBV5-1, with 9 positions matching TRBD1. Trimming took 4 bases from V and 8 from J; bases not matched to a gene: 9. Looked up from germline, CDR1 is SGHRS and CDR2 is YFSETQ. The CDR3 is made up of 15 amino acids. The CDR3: CASSPTGQGQGELFF. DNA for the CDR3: TGCGCCAGCAGCCCGACGGGACAGGGTCAGGGGGAGCTGTTTTTT.

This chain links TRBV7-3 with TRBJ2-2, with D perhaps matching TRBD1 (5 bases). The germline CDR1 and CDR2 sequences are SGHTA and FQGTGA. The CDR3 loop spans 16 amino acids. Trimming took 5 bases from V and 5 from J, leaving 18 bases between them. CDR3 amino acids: CASSQGAPLGTGELFF. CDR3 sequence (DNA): TGTGCCAGCAGCCAAGGGGCCCCCCTGGGTACCGGGGAGCTGTTTTTT.